This T cell receptor beta chain was identified during a study of blood T cell repertoires in COVID-19. Study-level information: Spain, Italy and the United States supplied samples that represented acute and convalescent COVID-19. Sample material is recorded as cDNA or gDNA derived from T cells, B-cell-depleted T cells, or PBMCs.

In Seattle, patients joined the study during active infection and were tracked longitudinally. The CDR3 is 15 residues long. The authors' processing: The authors estimated nucleated cell counts from reference gene primer amplification. The repertoire was sequenced with immunoSEQ multiplex PCR; TCRdb's copy has only in-frame clones and lacks some. V and J calls and clone size are those listed in that table; D and trimming were worked out from the DNA. The data hold 300,000 to 400,000 clones, with 70% to 90% observed a single time. The rearrangement links TRBV1 to TRBJ1-2. TRBV1 constitutes a pseudogene. Sample: peripheral blood. The receptor was isolated from a woman aged 55 to 70 with COVID-19, enrolled during active disease. The CDR3: CTSSQGGKIRSGYTF. In DNA, the CDR3 is TGCACCAGCAGCCAAGGCGGTAAAATCCGAAGTGGCTACACCTTC.